This T cell receptor (beta chain) was captured in a study of CD8 T cells in ankylosing spondylitis. Germline loops: CDR1 WSHSY, CDR2 SAAADI. The V gene lost 3 bases and the J gene lost 3 bases, with 9 bases spanning the gap. This CDR3 contains 13 residues. Using quantitative 5'-RACE with molecular barcodes, the authors made TCR beta libraries. TCRdb reanalysed the 5' RACE reads using MiXCR and keeps one entry per CDR3 protein. The sample holds 200,000 to 300,000 distinct CDR3 sequences, 8% to 11% seen once. General study points: Enrichment of disease-linked clones was reportedly significant in matched ankylosing spondylitis synovial fluid. Some motif variants were previously reported in reactive arthritis synovial fluid and blood. Ankylosing spondylitis blood seemed to carry a telltale TCR beta motif made of under ten highly homologous variants.

The table lists this clonotype with many counts. Its cognate antigen is unknown. The TCR comes from a male donor with ankylosing spondylitis or in good health (not recorded which). This rearrangement joins TRBV10-2 to TRBJ2-7; the D is unclear. Sequenced sample: blood, either unsorted or a sorted T cell fraction (not recorded which). CDR3 nucleotides: TGCGCCAGCAGTGACGGCCAGAGCTACGAGCAGTACTTC. It yields the protein CASSDGQSYEQYF.